What follows are 25 T cell receptor beta chains derived from one specimen sequenced in a study of blood T cell repertoires in COVID-19. Only in-frame clones appear in the TCRdb table, and some are missing; sequencing was by immunoSEQ multiplex PCR. The sample shows roughly 180,000 clones, 60% to 85% of them seen only once. What was sequenced was peripheral blood. These receptors were obtained from a woman aged 60-70 years with COVID-19, enrolled during active disease.

The chain is built from TRBV6-1 and TRBJ1-2; D gene unclear. The CDR3 consists of 13 residues. The germline V gene has CDR1 MNHNS and CDR2 SASEGT. The germline V and J ends were trimmed by 3 bases and 9 bases, with 14 bases remaining between them. The CDR3: CASSEGGGMSYTF. In nucleotides, the CDR3 is TGTGCCAGCAGTGAGGGCGGCGGGATGAGCTACACCTTC.

This clone was counted only a few times. The chain links TRBV11-2 to TRBJ2-6; 10 bases fit TRBD1. The CDR3 extends over 19 amino acids. The germline V gene has CDR1 SGHAT and CDR2 FQNNGV. V was pared by 2 bases and J by 0 bases, with 7 bases of the junction left unmatched. Here the CDR3 reads CASSLRGDRGGSGANVLTF. The CDR3 region has the DNA TGTGCCAGCAGCTTAAGGGGGGACAGGGGAGGCTCTGGGGCCAACGTCCTGACTTTC.

There are a few counts of this clone. The rearrangement joins TRBV29-1 to TRBJ2-2, with D possibly TRBD2 on 6 matching bases. Germline V lookup: CDR1 SQVTM, CDR2 ANQGSEA. V dropped 1 base and J dropped 4 bases, with 13 bases sitting between them. The length of the CDR3 is 15 residues. In nucleotides, the CDR3 is TGCAGCGTTGAAGGGCTAGCGAGGGGCACCGGGGAGCTGTTTTTT. Translating it yields CSVEGLARGTGELFF.

V and J are TRBV2 and TRBJ1-6; D is possibly TRBD1 (5 bases). The ends were cut back, 3 bases at V and 9 bases at J, with 15 bases in the middle. This CDR3 is built from 15 residues. Germline V gene sequence: CDR1 SNHLY, CDR2 FYNNEI. The CDR3 is CASSDRAGKGSPLHF. The CDR3 region has the DNA TGTGCCAGCAGTGACAGGGCAGGAAAGGGTTCACCCCTCCACTTT.

This chain joins TRBV11-2 and TRBJ1-2, with 7 bases matching TRBD1. V dropped 4 bases and J dropped 5; count of bases not matched to a gene: 4. The CDR3 is 13 amino acids. CDR1 and CDR2 from the germline V gene are SGHAT and FQNNGV. CDR3 sequence (DNA): TGTGCCAGCAGCTCAGGGGGTGTTTATGGCTACACCTTC. Its translation is CASSSGGVYGYTF.

V and J are TRBV5-5 and TRBJ1-3; 8 positions match TRBD1. This CDR3 has 15 residues. Germline CDR1 SGHKS, CDR2 YYEKEE (reference sequence). J lost 3 bases, V lost 3 bases, and 5 bases had no gene match. The CDR3 reads CASSWLQGGGNTIYF. The DNA of the CDR3 is TGTGCCAGCAGCTGGTTACAGGGGGGTGGAAACACCATATATTTT. Looking up the rest from reference TRBV5-5 and TRBJ1-3 gives the full variable domain: DAGVTQSPTHLIKTRGQQVTLRCSPISGHKSVSWYQQVLGQGPQFIFQYYEKEERGRGNFPDRFSARQFPNYSSELNVNALLLGDSALYLCASSWLQGGGNTIYFGEGSWLTVV.

This chain connects TRBV5-1 to TRBJ2-3, with 9 positions matching TRBD2. Germline CDR1 is SGHRS and CDR2 is YFSETQ. After removal of 7 bases from V and 1 base from J, the junction contained 4 bases not matched to a gene. This CDR3 has 14 residues. The CDR3 here is CASGASGGTDTQYF. The CDR3 region has the DNA TGCGCCAGCGGGGCTAGCGGGGGCACAGATACGCAGTATTTT. Filled out from reference TRBV5-1 and TRBJ2-3, the complete variable domain reads KAGVTQTPRYLIKTRGQQVTLSCSPISGHRSVSWYQQTPGQGLQFLFEYFSETQRNKGNFPGRFSGRQFSNSRSEMNVSTLELGDSALYLCASGASGGTDTQYFGPGTRLTVL.

This clone appeared once. The J gene is TRBJ2-3, the V gene TRBV7-2; 7 nucleotides align to TRBD1. The CDR3 runs 17 residues. The J segment lost 6 bases and the V segment lost 2 bases, leaving 14 bases of the junction unmatched. The V gene's germline CDR1 is SGHTA and CDR2 FQGNSA. CDR3 protein: CASSLSPSGGAGDTQYF. For the CDR3, the DNA is TGTGCCAGCAGCTTATCCCCATCAGGGGGAGCAGGGGATACGCAGTATTTT.

This sequence joins TRBV28 and TRBJ1-5; 10 bases align to TRBD1. CDR1 is MDHEN and CDR2 is SYDVKM in the germline V gene. Trimming took 0 bases from V and 6 from J; bases not matched to a gene: 5. This CDR3 is built from 16 residues. CDR3 sequence reads: CASSLWRTGGVQPQHF. CDR3 coding DNA: TGTGCCAGCAGTTTATGGCGGACAGGGGGTGTTCAGCCCCAGCATTTT.

The rearrangement joins TRBV11-2 to TRBJ1-1; possible D gene TRBD1, 6 bases. The germline V gene encodes CDR1 SGHAT and CDR2 FQNNGV. The germline V and J ends were trimmed by 5 bases and 4 bases, with 14 bases remaining between them. This CDR3 comprises 14 residues. This CDR3 reads CASSLQGRGTEAFF. The CDR3 coding sequence is TGTGCCAGCAGCCTACAGGGTCGGGGCACTGAAGCTTTCTTT.

This chain connects TRBV27 to TRBJ1-4; D not certain. This CDR3 spans 16 amino acids. V was cut by 5 bases and J by 5 bases, with 18 bases left in between. The germline CDR1 and CDR2 sequences are MNHEY and SMNVEV (reference sequence). CDR3 sequence: CASSPHFSRRNEKLFF. CDR3 in DNA: TGTGCCAGCAGTCCCCATTTTTCCCGGCGGAATGAAAAACTGTTTTTT.

The chain employs TRBV4-2 and TRBJ1-2; TRBD1 is a possible D gene (6 bases). The length of the CDR3 is 15 residues. Per germline, CDR1 LGHNA and CDR2 YNFKEQ. The V and J ends lost 0 bases and 0 bases respectively, with 8 bases between them. The CDR3 nucleotides are TGTGCCAGCAGCCAAGAAGGACAGCCTAACTATGGCTACACCTTC. Amino acids: CASSQEGQPNYGYTF.

V is TRBV25-1 and J is TRBJ2-3, with 11 bases that match TRBD2. The CDR3 runs to 15 residues. V trimming: 6 bases; J trimming: 2 bases; junction bases outside the gene matches: 4. CDR1 is MGHDK, CDR2 SYGVNS, per germline. CDR3 loop: CASRGTSGYTDTQYF. CDR3 DNA sequence: TGTGCCAGCAGGGGGACTAGCGGATACACAGATACGCAGTATTTT.

The chain employs TRBV9 and TRBJ1-3; no reliable D call. Germline values: CDR1 SGDLS, CDR2 YYNGEE. The CDR3 is made up of 16 amino acids. V gave up 4 bases and J gave up 0 bases, with 14 bases separating them. CDR3 in DNA: TGTGCCAGCAGCCTCCTCGGCGCTAGCTCTGGAAACACCATATATTTT. Translated, it gives CASSLLGASSGNTIYF.

The chain uses TRBV7-3 and TRBJ2-3, with 10 positions matching TRBD2. V gave up 6 bases and J gave up 9 bases; unmatched junction bases: 9. CDR1 and CDR2 (germline): SGHTA, FQGTGA. The CDR3 is 14 amino acids. This CDR3 is CASSTAGGPWTQYF. CDR3 in DNA: TGTGCCAGCAGTACAGCGGGGGGGCCGTGGACGCAGTATTTT.

The chain recombines TRBV18 with TRBJ2-3, with 12 bases lining up with TRBD2. CDR3 length equals 17 residues. With 1 base clipped from V and 2 bases from J, the junction kept 4 bases outside the gene matches. Germline assignment: CDR1 KGHSH and CDR2 LQKENI. CDR3 protein: CASSPLSSGRDTDTQYF. The CDR3 region has the DNA TGTGCCAGCTCACCACTCTCTAGCGGGAGGGACACAGATACGCAGTATTTT.

The chain uses TRBV9 and TRBJ2-7; possible D gene TRBD1, 6 bases. Germline CDR1 and CDR2: SGDLS and YYNGEE. This CDR3 has 16 residues. V was trimmed by 0 bases and J by 0 bases, leaving 13 bases between them. CDR3: CASSVAGDVSSYEQYF. CDR3 in DNA: TGTGCCAGCAGCGTAGCAGGGGACGTGAGCTCCTACGAGCAGTACTTC.

The V gene is TRBV5-1, the J gene TRBJ2-5; 7 bases line up with TRBD1. Germline V gene lookup returns CDR1 SGHRS and CDR2 YFSETQ. V lost 4 bases, J lost 3 bases, and 6 bases stayed unmatched. The CDR3 runs to 14 residues. The DNA of the CDR3 is TGCGCCAGCAGCGAAGGGACAGTAAAAGAGACCCAGTACTTC. Translating it yields CASSEGTVKETQYF.

The J gene is TRBJ2-5, the V gene TRBV11-3; D perhaps matches TRBD1 (6 bases). From germline, CDR1 is SGHNT and CDR2 YENEEA. With 5 bases removed from V and 0 bases from J, the gap between germline ends came to 10 bases. CDR3 length equals 14 residues. The CDR3 is CASSVRTDQETQYF. As DNA, the CDR3 is TGTGCCAGCAGCGTACGGACAGACCAAGAGACCCAGTACTTC. Full variable domain (outside the CDR3, taken from reference TRBV11-3 and TRBJ2-5): EAGVVQSPRYKIIEKKQPVAFWCNPISGHNTLYWYLQNLGQGPELLIRYENEEAVDDSQLPKDRFSAERLKGVDSTLKIQPAELGDSAVYLCASSVRTDQETQYFGPGTRLLVL.

This chain links TRBV24-1 with TRBJ2-2; the match to TRBD1 covers 8 bases. V lost 4 bases to trimming and J lost 1 base; unmatched junction nucleotides: 1. The CDR3 is made up of 15 amino acids. Germline V gene sequence: CDR1 KGHDR, CDR2 SFDVKD. CDR3 bases: TGTGCCACCAGTGACACAGGGGGGAACACCGGGGAGCTGTTTTTT. Translated: CATSDTGGNTGELFF.

This chain links TRBV27 with TRBJ2-5; D might be TRBD1 (6 bases). Germline V gives CDR1 MNHEY, CDR2 SMNVEV (reference sequence). With 2 bases removed from V and 4 bases from J, the gap between germline ends came to 14 bases. The CDR3 has 15 amino acids. The CDR3 is CASSLAQGGGETQYF. As DNA, the CDR3 is TGTGCCAGCAGTTTAGCTCAAGGGGGTGGAGAGACCCAGTACTTC.

The rearrangement joins TRBV9 to TRBJ2-3, with 15 bases lining up with TRBD2. The CDR3 covers 21 residues. With V trimmed by 0 bases and J by 2 bases, 13 bases remained unmatched. Per germline, CDR1 SGDLS and CDR2 YYNGEE. The CDR3 reads CASSVERGLAGGTGLTDTQYF. The CDR3 DNA sequence: TGTGCCAGCAGCGTAGAGAGAGGACTAGCGGGAGGGACAGGCCTCACAGATACGCAGTATTTT.

The gene calls are TRBV19 and TRBJ2-3; 8 nucleotides agree with TRBD2. Germline CDR1 and CDR2: LNHDA and SQIVND (reference sequence). The V gene end was trimmed by 7 bases and the J gene end by 7 bases; junction bases not matched to a gene: 16. The CDR3 length is 16 residues. DNA of the CDR3: TGTGCCAGTACTCCCCGGGGGGGAGAAGGTCGGAATACGCAGTATTTT. Protein sequence: CASTPRGGEGRNTQYF.

The J gene is TRBJ2-1, the V gene TRBV5-5; maybe TRBD1 (6 bases). V lost 3 bases and J lost 12, with 16 bases in between. The CDR3 has 13 amino acids. CDR1 and CDR2 (germline): SGHKS, YYEKEE (reference sequence). CDR3 nucleotide sequence: TGTGCCAGCAGCTCGCCGGGTCGAGGGGGGCAGTTCTTC. Protein product: CASSSPGRGGQFF.

The rearrangement links TRBV7-8 to TRBJ1-2, with 10 bases matching TRBD1. The CDR3 extends over 19 amino acids. Germline V gives CDR1 SGHVS, CDR2 FQNEAQ. The trim removed 0 bases at V and 0 bases at J, leaving 10 bases unmatched. In DNA, the CDR3 is TGTGCCAGCAGCTTAGCGAGAATTTGGGACAGGGGAACTAACTATGGCTACACCTTC. It codes for CASSLARIWDRGTNYGYTF.